The sequence of this T cell receptor (beta chain) was determined in a study of cytomegalovirus exposure and HLA in healthy donors. Findings and caveats of the study: A later analysis reported that several of the most significant clusters appeared to be linked to common viral pathogens, among them Epstein-Barr virus.

The PCR used 60 Vbeta and 13 Jbeta primers. Profiled with immunoSEQ multiplex PCR; TCRdb holds only in-frame clones, not every one. Of around 200,000 clones in the sample, 60% to 80% were seen once. Germline CDR1 is MDHEN and CDR2 is SYDVKM. Trimming took 6 bases from V and 3 from J; bases not matched to a gene: 8. CDR3 length: 15 amino acids. A word on this clone: Its antigen is unidentified.

The receptor comes from a woman between 18 and 29 years old in good health and CMV-seronegative. The rearrangement joins TRBV28 to TRBJ1-2; TRBD1 aligns across 9 bases. Material: PBMCs. The CDR3 nucleotides are TGTGCCAGCAGACAACAGGGGGCGTCAGACTATGGCTACACCTTC. This sequence encodes CASRQQGASDYGYTF.